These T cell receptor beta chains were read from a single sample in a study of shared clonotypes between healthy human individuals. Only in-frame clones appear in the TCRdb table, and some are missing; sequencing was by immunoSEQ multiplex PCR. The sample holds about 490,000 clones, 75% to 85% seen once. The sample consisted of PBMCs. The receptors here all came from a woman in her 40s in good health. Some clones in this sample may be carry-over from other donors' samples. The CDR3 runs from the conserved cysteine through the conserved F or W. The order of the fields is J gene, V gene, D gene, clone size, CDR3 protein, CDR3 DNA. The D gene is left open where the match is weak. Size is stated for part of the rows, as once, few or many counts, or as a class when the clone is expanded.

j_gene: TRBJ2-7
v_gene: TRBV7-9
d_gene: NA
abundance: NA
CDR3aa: CASSLALSSYEQYF
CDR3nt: TGTGCCAGCAGCTTAGCACTTTCCTCCTACGAGCAGTACTTC

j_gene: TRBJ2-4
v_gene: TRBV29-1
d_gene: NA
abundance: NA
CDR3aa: CSVEKGTGQNIQYF
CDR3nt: TGCAGCGTTGAAAAGGGAACAGGGCAAAACATTCAGTACTTC

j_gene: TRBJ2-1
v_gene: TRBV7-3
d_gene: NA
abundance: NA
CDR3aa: CASSFSGDRRNEQFF
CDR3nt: TGTGCCAGCAGCTTCTCGGGTGACCGACGCAATGAGCAGTTCTTC

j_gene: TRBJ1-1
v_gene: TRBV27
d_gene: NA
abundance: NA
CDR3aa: CASTPVASVTEAFF
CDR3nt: TGTGCCAGCACCCCGGTGGCCTCCGTCACTGAAGCTTTCTTT

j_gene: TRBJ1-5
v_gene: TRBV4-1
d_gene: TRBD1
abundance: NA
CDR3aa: CASSKDNRGDQPQHF
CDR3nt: TGCGCCAGCAGCAAGGACAACAGGGGGGATCAGCCCCAGCATTTT

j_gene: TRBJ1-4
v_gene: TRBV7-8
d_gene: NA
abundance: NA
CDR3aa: CASSDTAAQNEKLFF
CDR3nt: TGTGCCAGCAGCGATACAGCCGCCCAAAATGAAAAACTGTTTTTT

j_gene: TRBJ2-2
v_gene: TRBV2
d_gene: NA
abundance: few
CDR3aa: CASRPANTGELFF
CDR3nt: TGTGCCAGCAGACCAGCGAACACCGGGGAGCTGTTTTTT

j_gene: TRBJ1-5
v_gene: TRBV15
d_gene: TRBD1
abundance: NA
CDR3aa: CATSSNRGRDGFGQPQHF
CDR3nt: TGTGCCACCAGCTCAAACAGGGGGCGCGACGGGTTCGGACAGCCCCAGCATTTT

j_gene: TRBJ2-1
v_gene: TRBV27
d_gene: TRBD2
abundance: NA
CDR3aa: CASSPDRFWGRAVHEQFF
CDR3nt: TGTGCCAGCAGTCCAGACCGATTTTGGGGGAGGGCGGTTCATGAGCAGTTCTTC

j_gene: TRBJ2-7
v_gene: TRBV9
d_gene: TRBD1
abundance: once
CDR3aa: CASSVGQQGFRQYF
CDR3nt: TGTGCCAGCAGCGTAGGCCAACAGGGGTTCAGGCAGTACTTC

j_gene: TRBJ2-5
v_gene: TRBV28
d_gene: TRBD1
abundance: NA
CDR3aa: CASIPQGSLETQYF
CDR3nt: TGTGCCAGCATTCCACAGGGGAGTTTAGAGACCCAGTACTTC

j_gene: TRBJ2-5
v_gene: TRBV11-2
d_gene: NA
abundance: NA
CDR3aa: CASSVSPGDQETQYF
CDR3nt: TGTGCCAGCAGCGTATCCCCCGGGGACCAAGAGACCCAGTACTTC

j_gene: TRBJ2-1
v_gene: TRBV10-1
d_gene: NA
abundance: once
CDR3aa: CASSESQGGEQFF
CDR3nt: TGCGCCAGCAGTGAGTCGCAGGGCGGTGAGCAGTTCTTC

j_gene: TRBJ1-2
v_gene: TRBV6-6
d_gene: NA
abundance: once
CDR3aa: CASRVRASYGYTF
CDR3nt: TGTGCCAGCCGGGTCCGGGCTAGCTATGGCTACACCTTC

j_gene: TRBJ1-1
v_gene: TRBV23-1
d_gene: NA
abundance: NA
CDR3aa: CASSQSITGNTEAFF
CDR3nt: TGCGCCAGCAGTCAATCCATAACAGGGAACACTGAAGCTTTCTTT

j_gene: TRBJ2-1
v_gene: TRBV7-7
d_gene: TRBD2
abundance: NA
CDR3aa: CASSEGLAGEAEQFF
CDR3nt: TGTGCTAGCAGCGAGGGACTAGCGGGAGAGGCGGAGCAGTTCTTC

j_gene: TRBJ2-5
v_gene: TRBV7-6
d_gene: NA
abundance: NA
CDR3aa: CASSLAGGTETQYF
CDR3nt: TGTGCCAGCAGCTTAGCGGGAGGAACGGAGACCCAGTACTTC

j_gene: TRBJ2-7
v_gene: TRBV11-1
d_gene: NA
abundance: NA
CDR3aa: CASSLGPPGHNEQYF
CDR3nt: TGTGCCAGCAGCTTAGGCCCCCCGGGACATAACGAGCAGTACTTC

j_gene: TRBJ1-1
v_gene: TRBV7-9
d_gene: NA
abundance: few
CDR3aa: CASSPRRQAGDTEAFF
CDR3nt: TGTGCCAGCAGCCCCCGGCGGCAGGCGGGGGACACTGAAGCTTTCTTT

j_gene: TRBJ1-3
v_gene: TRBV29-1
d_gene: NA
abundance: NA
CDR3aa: CSVNLSKSSGNTIYF
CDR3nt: TGCAGCGTCAATTTATCTAAGAGCTCTGGAAACACCATATATTTT

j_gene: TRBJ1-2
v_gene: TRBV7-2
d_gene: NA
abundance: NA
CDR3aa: CASSLSGGDYGYTF
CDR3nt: TGTGCCAGCAGCTTGAGTGGGGGGGACTATGGCTACACCTTC

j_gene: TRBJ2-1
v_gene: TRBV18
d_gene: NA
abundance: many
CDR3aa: CASSPVLVAEQFF
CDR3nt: TGTGCCAGCTCACCAGTTTTAGTCGCTGAGCAGTTCTTC

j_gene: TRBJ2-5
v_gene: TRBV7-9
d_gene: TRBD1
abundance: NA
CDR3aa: CASSLAGQGFETQYF
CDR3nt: TGTGCCAGCAGCCTCGCCGGACAGGGTTTTGAGACCCAGTACTTC

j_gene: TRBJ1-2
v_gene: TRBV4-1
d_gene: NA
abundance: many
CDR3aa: CASSQDITGSGGYTF
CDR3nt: TGCGCCAGCAGCCAAGATATTACAGGATCAGGGGGCTACACCTTC

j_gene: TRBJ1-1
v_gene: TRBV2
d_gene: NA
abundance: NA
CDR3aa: CASAAPIPLMAFF
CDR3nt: TGTGCCAGCGCTGCTCCGATACCGTTAATGGCTTTCTTT

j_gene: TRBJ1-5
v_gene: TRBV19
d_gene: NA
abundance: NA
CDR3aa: CASSIVEGGNQPQHF
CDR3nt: TGTGCCAGCAGTATAGTGGAGGGCGGCAATCAGCCCCAGCATTTT

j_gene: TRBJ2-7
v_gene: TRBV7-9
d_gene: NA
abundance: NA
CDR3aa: CASSFAFAKGKREQYF
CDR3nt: TGTGCCAGCAGCTTTGCCTTCGCTAAGGGGAAGCGGGAGCAGTACTTC

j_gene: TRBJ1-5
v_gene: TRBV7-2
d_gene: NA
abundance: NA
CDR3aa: CASSPRSYNQPQHF
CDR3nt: TGTGCCAGCAGCCCCCGCTCATACAATCAGCCCCAGCATTTT

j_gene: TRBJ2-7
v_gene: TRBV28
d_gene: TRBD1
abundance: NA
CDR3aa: CASNRDTGGVRYEQYF
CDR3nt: TGTGCCAGCAATAGGGATACAGGGGGCGTCCGCTACGAGCAGTACTTC

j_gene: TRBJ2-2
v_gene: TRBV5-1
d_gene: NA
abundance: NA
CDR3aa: CASMGIPFTNTGELFF
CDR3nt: TGCGCCAGCATGGGTATTCCTTTTACGAACACCGGGGAGCTGTTTTTT

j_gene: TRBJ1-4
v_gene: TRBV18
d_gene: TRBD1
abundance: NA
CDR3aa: CASSPGTGLDEKLFF
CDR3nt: TGTGCCAGCTCACCGGGGACAGGGCTGGATGAAAAACTGTTTTTT

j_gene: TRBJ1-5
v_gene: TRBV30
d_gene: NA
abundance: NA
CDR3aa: CAWSVRYGVQPQHF
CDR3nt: TGTGCCTGGAGTGTACGGTACGGGGTACAGCCCCAGCATTTT

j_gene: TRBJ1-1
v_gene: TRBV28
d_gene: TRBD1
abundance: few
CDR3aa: CASSQNRGRGEAFF
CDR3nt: TGTGCCAGCAGTCAAAACAGGGGGCGAGGTGAAGCTTTCTTT